Below, one T cell receptor (beta chain) is given with its context. This clonotype was observed a handful of times. What this receptor recognizes is not known. One base away there is no much larger clone; base qualities are not given. The CDR3 numbers 13 residues from cysteine through phenylalanine. CDR3 DNA only is kept here, 39 bases in frame from base 1. Based on the germline V gene (reference sequence), the CDR1 and CDR2 sequences are DFQATT and SNEGSKA. V is pared back by 0 bases and J by 4 bases, with 9 bases lying between the germline termini. This entry belongs to a study of response to subunit inactivated influenza vaccine listed by TCRdb under 2018. Study-level background: To follow how T cells responded to a trivalent subunit inactivated influenza vaccine, the researchers relied on deep quantitative profiling of the T cell receptor repertoire. Summary of the overall study and its limitations: The authors proposed that each seasonal influenza vaccination may bring in only a limited number of new T cells.

Library generation was performed with RT-PCR. Sequencing took place on an Illumina HiSeq 2500. TCRdb redid the processing of the public reads, applying fastp at Q25 and MiXCR, and retained in-frame beta chains. Rows with a matching CDR3 protein are joined into one entry that keeps the most common DNA and genes. Here the sample has hundreds of thousands of distinct CDR3 sequences; roughly 12% occur a single time. 9.5% to 12% of the sample is held by the ten biggest clonotypes. Another study also made use of these data, one on T cells expressing NK-cell markers. Per the second study: TCR beta cDNA libraries were prepared using 5'RACE template switching, which introduced a universal primer site and unique molecular identifiers. In sorted CD3+CD56+NKG2C+, CD3+CD56+NKG2C- and CD3+CD56-NKG2C+ T-cell subsets from 7 or 8 donors, TCR beta-chain repertoires were profiled. Of the eight sequenced donors, seven were found to be HCMV-seropositive and one was found to be HCMV-seronegative. In several experiments an anti-gammadeltaTCR antibody was added to restrict sorting to alphabetaTCR-expressing T cells. In about six donors, the dominant CD3+CD56+NKG2C+ clonotypes were found to rank among the top 10 CD8+ clonotypes and to make up roughly 1.0-8% of CD8+ T cells. Those dominant clonotypes were again the most abundant among CD3+CD56-NKG2C+ cells in a handful of donors, at about 25-60.1%. Whether the expanded NKG2C-expressing T cell clones were specific for HCMV antigens remained unclear. All eight donors whose samples were sequenced were randomly selected healthy volunteers, three of them men and five women. A commercial ELISA kit detecting HCMV-specific IgG in serum was used to determine HCMV serostatus. Ficoll density gradient centrifugation was used to isolate peripheral blood mononuclear cells from blood. For more than 5 donors, unsorted PBMC were also used to sequence bulk peripheral blood T-cell repertoires. cDNA synthesis was primed from the TCR beta constant segment and was followed by two successive PCR amplification steps. Libraries were sequenced as 2 x 150 bp reads on Illumina HiSeq 2000/2500, MiSeq or NextSeq. MIGEC was used to demultiplex reads and group reads by UMI, and MiTCR was used to assemble and quantify clonotypes. To exclude erroneous sequences, only TCR cDNA sequences supported by at least two reads were retained. The tcR package was used for downstream repertoire analysis, and clonotypes were matched between fractions using CDR3 nucleotide sequence together with V segment. Antigen specificity was annotated against VDJdb with VDJmatch, allowing one amino acid substitution in CDR3.

The sequence came from a man between 50 and 59 years old who received an inactivated influenza vaccine. Donor details come from another sample of the same person, matched by shared clones. Material: PBMCs from blood, obtained on the day of vaccination. The chain is made from TRBV20-1 and TRBJ1-2; possibly the D gene is TRBD1, per 5 matching bases. CDR3 loop: CSAREGGLYGYTF. The DNA reads as follows: TGCAGTGCTAGAGAGGGGGGACTCTATGGCTACACCTTC.